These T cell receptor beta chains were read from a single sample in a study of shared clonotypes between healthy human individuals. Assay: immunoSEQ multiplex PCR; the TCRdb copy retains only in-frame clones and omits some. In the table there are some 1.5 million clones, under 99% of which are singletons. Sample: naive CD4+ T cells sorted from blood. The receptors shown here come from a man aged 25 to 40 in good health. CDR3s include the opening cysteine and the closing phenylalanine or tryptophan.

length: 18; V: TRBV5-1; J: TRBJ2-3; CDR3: CASRGRTSGRSDTDTQYF
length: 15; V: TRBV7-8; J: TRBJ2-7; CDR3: CASSPARASTYEQYF
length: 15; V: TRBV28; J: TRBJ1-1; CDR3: CASGIAGFLNTEAFF
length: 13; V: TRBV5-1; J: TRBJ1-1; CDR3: CASSLESVTEAFF
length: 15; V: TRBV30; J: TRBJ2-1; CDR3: CAWRRTSGRASEQFF
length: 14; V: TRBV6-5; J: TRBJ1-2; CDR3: CASSREITPYGYTF
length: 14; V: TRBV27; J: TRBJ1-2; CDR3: CASSSRGDFRGYTF
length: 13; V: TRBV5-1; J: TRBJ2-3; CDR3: CASSLVSLDTQYF
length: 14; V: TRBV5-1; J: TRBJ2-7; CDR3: CASSLIGFPNEQYF
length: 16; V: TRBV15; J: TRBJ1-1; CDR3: CATSKEGHRGPTEAFF
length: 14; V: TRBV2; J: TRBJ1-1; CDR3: CASSAREMNTEAFF
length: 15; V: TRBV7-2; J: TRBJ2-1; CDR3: CASSKGPRGNNEQFF
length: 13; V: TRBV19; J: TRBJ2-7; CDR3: CASSRRGGYEQYF
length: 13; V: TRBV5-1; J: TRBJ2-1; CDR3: CASRPLVYNEQFF
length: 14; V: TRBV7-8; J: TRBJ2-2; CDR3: CASSHSQETGELFF
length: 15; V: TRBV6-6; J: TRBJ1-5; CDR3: CASSYVQNSNQPQHF
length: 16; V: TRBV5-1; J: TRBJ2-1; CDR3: CASSSLAGGTNNEQFF
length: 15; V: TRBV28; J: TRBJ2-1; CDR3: CASIAGGAGYNEQFF
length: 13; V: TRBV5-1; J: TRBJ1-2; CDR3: CASSPDRDYGYTF
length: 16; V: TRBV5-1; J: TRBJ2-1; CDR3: CASSSSPSSSYNEQFF